This T cell receptor (beta chain) was captured in a study of Ad26.COV2.S vaccination and SARS-CoV-2 variants. Study-level information: Once, or twice with 56 days between doses, Ad26.COV2.S was given intramuscularly.

This CDR3 contains 18 residues. V gave up 3 bases and J gave up 5 bases, with 22 bases separating them. In germline, CDR1 is PRHDT, CDR2 FYEKMQ (reference sequence). Treatment indicated: about 20 received Ad26.COV2.S at low or high dose, single or two shots; 5 received placebo; per-sample allocation not given. All samples were drawn on day 63, counting from the first vaccine or placebo injection. Expression of Wuhan-strain SARS-CoV-2 spike came from the Ad26 vector that formed the vaccine. Sequencing was performed with immunoSEQ multiplex PCR; in TCRdb, only in-frame clones are kept and a portion is missing. The repertoire consists of around 270,000 clones, with roughly 87% occurring once and the leading ten covering under 3%.

The chain uses TRBV13 and TRBJ2-2; TRBD2 might be the D (6 bases). This TCR derives from a person aged 18 to 65 who received the Ad26.COV2.S COVID-19 vaccine or a placebo. Here the sequenced sample was peripheral blood, taken in a trial of Ad26.COV2.S vaccine versus placebo. The CDR3 DNA reads TGTGCCAGCAGCTTTCGTAAGCTCGGGGGATTGAAAACCGGGGAGCTGTTTTTT. The encoded protein is CASSFRKLGGLKTGELFF.